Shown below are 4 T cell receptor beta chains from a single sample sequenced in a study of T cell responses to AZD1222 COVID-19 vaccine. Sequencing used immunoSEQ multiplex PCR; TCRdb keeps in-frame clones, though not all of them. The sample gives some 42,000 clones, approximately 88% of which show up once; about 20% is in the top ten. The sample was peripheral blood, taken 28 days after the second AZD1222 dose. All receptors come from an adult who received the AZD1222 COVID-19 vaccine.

Written as DNA, the CDR3 is TGCGCCAGCAGCGGGGACAGGGTCTTTGGCTACACCTTC. Residues: CASSGDRVFGYTF. The V and J genes are TRBV5-1 and TRBJ1-2, with 9 bases aligning to TRBD1. The germline gives CDR1 SGHRS, CDR2 YFSETQ. The CDR3 extends over 13 amino acids. V lost 4 bases, J lost 7 bases, and 5 bases stayed unmatched.

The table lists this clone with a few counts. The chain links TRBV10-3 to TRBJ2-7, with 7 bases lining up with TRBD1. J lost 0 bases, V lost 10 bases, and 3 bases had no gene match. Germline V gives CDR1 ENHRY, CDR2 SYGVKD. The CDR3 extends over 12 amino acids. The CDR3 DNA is TGTGCCAGCCAGGGGGTCTCCTACGAGCAGTACTTC. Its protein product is CASQGVSYEQYF.

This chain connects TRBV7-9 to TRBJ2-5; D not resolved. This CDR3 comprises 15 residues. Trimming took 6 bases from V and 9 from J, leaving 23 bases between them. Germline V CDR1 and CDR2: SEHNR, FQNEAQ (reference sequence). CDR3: CASSPPLLSSPAQYF. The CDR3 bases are TGTGCCAGCAGTCCCCCTTTGCTGTCAAGCCCTGCCCAGTACTTC.

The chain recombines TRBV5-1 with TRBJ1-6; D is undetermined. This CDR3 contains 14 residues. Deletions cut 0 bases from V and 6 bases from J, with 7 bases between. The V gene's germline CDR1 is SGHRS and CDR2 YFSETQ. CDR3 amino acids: CASSLDSFNSPLHF. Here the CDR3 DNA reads TGCGCCAGCAGCTTGGACAGCTTTAATTCACCCCTCCACTTT. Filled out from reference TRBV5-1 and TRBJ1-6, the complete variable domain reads KAGVTQTPRYLIKTRGQQVTLSCSPISGHRSVSWYQQTPGQGLQFLFEYFSETQRNKGNFPGRFSGRQFSNSRSEMNVSTLELGDSALYLCASSLDSFNSPLHFGNGTRLTVT.